The next 3 T cell receptor beta chains were all read from a single sample in a study of CD8+ T cells in alopecia areata (dated by TCRdb to 2017 to 2018). This sample's treatment or condition label indicates: oral pan-JAK inhibitor, 5-10 mg twice daily. To prepare the library, the immunoSEQ multiplex PCR assay was applied. RNA was extracted from all samples and reverse transcribed into cDNA as template for TCR sequencing. TCRdb obtained this table from immuneACCESS and retained in-frame rearrangements with V and J assigned. These tables miss some clones; where compared with another copy, unresolved V genes account for less than half of the shortfall, and the remainder is unexplained. This sample holds about 250,000 clones; around 64% were observed only once. 0.75% to 0.95% of the sample is in the top ten clones. The sample consisted of CD4+ T cells sorted from blood, taken at week 52, from a patient treated with tofacitinib. The receptors originated from a human donor with alopecia areata.

The chain couples TRBV15 to TRBJ1-5, with D hard to call. Germline-derived CDR1 and CDR2 are LNHNV and YYDKDF (reference sequence). The V end lost 6 bases, the J end lost 3 bases, and 12 bases lay between the germline ends. The CDR3 runs 14 residues. The CDR3 region is CATRGDGPNQPQHF. For the CDR3, the DNA is TGTGCCACCAGAGGAGACGGCCCCAATCAGCCCCAGCATTTT.

V and J are TRBV9 and TRBJ2-5, with a tentative D call TRBD2 (5 bases). Germline assignment: CDR1 SGDLS and CDR2 YYNGEE. The V gene lost 1 base and the J gene lost 3 bases, with 19 bases spanning the gap. This CDR3 is 17 amino acids long. CDR3 loop: CASSVFGERSGEETQYF. In DNA, the CDR3 is TGTGCCAGCAGCGTATTCGGGGAGCGGAGTGGCGAAGAGACCCAGTACTTC.

In this sample, this clone turned up a few times. The same CDR3 can be traced to other DNA sequences in this sample. The CDR3 spells CSVGEGETQYF. The CDR3 DNA reads as TGCAGCGTTGGCGAGGGAGAGACCCAGTACTTC. The chain has TRBV29-1 and TRBJ2-5; possibly TRBD2 for D (5 bases). CDR3 length: 11 residues. CDR1 is SQVTM, CDR2 ANQGSEA, per germline. V was clipped by 4 bases and J by 4 bases, with 7 bases between them.